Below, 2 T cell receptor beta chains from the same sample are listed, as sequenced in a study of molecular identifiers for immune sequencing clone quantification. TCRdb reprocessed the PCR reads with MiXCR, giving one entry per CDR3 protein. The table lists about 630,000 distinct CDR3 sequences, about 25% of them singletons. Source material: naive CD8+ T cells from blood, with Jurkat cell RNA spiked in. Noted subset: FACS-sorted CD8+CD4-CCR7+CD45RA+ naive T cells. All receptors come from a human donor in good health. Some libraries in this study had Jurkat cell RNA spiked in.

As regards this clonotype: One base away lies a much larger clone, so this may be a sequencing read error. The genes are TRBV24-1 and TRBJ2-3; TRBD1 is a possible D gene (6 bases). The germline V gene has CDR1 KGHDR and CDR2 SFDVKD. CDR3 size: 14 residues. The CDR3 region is CATSATGYTVTQYF. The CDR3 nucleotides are TGTGCCACCAGTGCGACAGGATACACAGTTACGCAGTATTTT.

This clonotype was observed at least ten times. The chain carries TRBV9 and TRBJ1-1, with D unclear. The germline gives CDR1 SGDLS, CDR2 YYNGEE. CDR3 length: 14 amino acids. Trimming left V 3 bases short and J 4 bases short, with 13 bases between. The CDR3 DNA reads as TGTGCCAGCAGCGCCCAAAGCCCTACCACTGAAGCTTTCTTT. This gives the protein CASSAQSPTTEAFF.